The 11 T cell receptor beta chains reported below all come from one sample, sequenced in a study of T-cell reconstitution after alpha-beta-depleted transplantation in children. Researchers prepared the TCRbeta library using unique molecular identifiers, the study reports. TCRdb redid the calling of the PCR reads with MiXCR, one entry per CDR3 protein. The top ten hold more than 95% of the sample, which has roughly 50,000 distinct CDR3 sequences, approximately 43% seen once. The sequencing used PBMCs, mostly from graft donor cells, collected 360 days after TCRalphabeta/CD19-depleted stem cell transplant. Every receptor here comes from a male patient aged 10 to 17 who had a stem cell transplant for acute lymphoblastic leukemia, so the T cells may come from the graft donor.

This clonotype appeared a few times. This chain joins TRBV24-1 and TRBJ2-1; no firm D call. The V gene's germline CDR1 is KGHDR and CDR2 SFDVKD. Trimming took off 9 bases at V and 1 base at J, with 12 bases between the two ends. The CDR3 loop spans 14 amino acids. DNA for the CDR3: TGTGCCACCGGCCGGAGTTCATCCTACAATGAGCAGTTCTTC. It translates to CATGRSSSYNEQFF.

This clonotype has only a few counts. The gene calls are TRBV29-1 and TRBJ2-4; 7 nucleotides line up with TRBD1. Germline trimming cut 6 bases from V and 7 bases from J; bases unmatched to any gene: 3. This CDR3 has 11 amino acids. The germline CDR1 and CDR2 sequences are SQVTM and ANQGSEA. DNA of the CDR3: TGCAGCGTACGACAGGGCAACATTCAGTACTTC. It encodes CSVRQGNIQYF. Full variable domain (outside the CDR3, taken from reference TRBV29-1 and TRBJ2-4): SAVISQKPSRDICQRGTSLTIQCQVDSQVTMMFWYRQQPGQSLTLIATANQGSEATYESGFVIDKFPISRPNLTFSTLTVSNMSPEDSSIYLCSVRQGNIQYFGAGTRLSVL.

The chain combines TRBV29-1 with TRBJ1-1, with 9 bases fitting TRBD1. This CDR3 region has 13 residues. Germline V lookup: CDR1 SQVTM, CDR2 ANQGSEA. With V trimmed by 6 bases and J by 5 bases, 7 bases remained unmatched. CDR3 amino acids: CSVVRQGVTEAFF. CDR3 DNA sequence: TGCAGCGTGGTACGACAGGGGGTGACTGAAGCTTTCTTT. Complete variable domain (other parts from reference TRBV29-1 and TRBJ1-1): SAVISQKPSRDICQRGTSLTIQCQVDSQVTMMFWYRQQPGQSLTLIATANQGSEATYESGFVIDKFPISRPNLTFSTLTVSNMSPEDSSIYLCSVVRQGVTEAFFGQGTRLTVV.

This chain links TRBV24-1 with TRBJ1-4; no clear D. Germline assignment: CDR1 KGHDR and CDR2 SFDVKD. The CDR3 consists of 16 residues. V lost 4 bases, J lost 5 bases, and 16 bases lay in between. CDR3 in DNA: TGTGCCACCAGTGACCTCCGGACGGACCTCAATGAAAAACTGTTTTTT. As protein: CATSDLRTDLNEKLFF.

This clonotype has more than one count but fewer than ten. The chain couples TRBV5-1 to TRBJ1-1; possible D gene TRBD1, 6 bases. V dropped 2 bases and J dropped 1 base, with 9 bases sitting between them. CDR1 is SGHRS and CDR2 is YFSETQ in the germline V gene. The CDR3 sequence is 14 residues long. The CDR3 DNA reads as TGCGCCAGCAGCTTTTCGGGACAGAACACTGAAGCTTTCTTT. Its translation is CASSFSGQNTEAFF.

Only a few counts were recorded for this clonotype. The V call is TRBV4-1, the J call TRBJ2-1; the match to TRBD2 covers 8 bases. Trimming removed 4 bases from V and 4 bases from J; junction bases left unmatched: 6. This CDR3 has 15 amino acids. CDR1 and CDR2 (germline): MGHRA, YSYEKL. The CDR3 region has the DNA TGCGCCAGCAGCCTTACTAGCGGACCGTACAATGAGCAGTTCTTC. As protein: CASSLTSGPYNEQFF.

The chain combines TRBV29-1 with TRBJ2-3, with 8 nucleotides matching TRBD2. J was trimmed by 3 bases and V by 4 bases; bases with no gene match: 21. The CDR3 totals 19 residues. Germline V gives CDR1 SQVTM, CDR2 ANQGSEA. CDR3 residues: CSVAPSGGPFVYFTDTQYF. In nucleotides, the CDR3 is TGCAGCGTTGCCCCATCGGGAGGGCCATTCGTCTACTTTACAGATACGCAGTATTTT.

V and J are TRBV5-1 and TRBJ2-1, with 11 bases fitting TRBD2. The CDR3 contains 15 residues. The V gene's germline CDR1 is SGHRS and CDR2 YFSETQ. V trimming: 3 bases; J trimming: 6 bases; junction bases outside the gene matches: 5. The CDR3 bases are TGCGCCAGCAGCTCGGGGACTAGCGGACCCAATGAGCAGTTCTTC. The encoded protein is CASSSGTSGPNEQFF.

V and J are TRBV21-1 and TRBJ1-2; the D segment call TRBD1 is taken from the table without a DNA check. TRBV21-1 is given as a pseudogene. The CDR3 is 12 residues long. CDR3 amino acids: CASKRDRVGYTF. The CDR3 DNA sequence: TGTGCCTCGAAACGGGACAGGGTGGGCTACACCTTC.

J is TRBJ2-7 and V is TRBV29-1, with D tentatively TRBD1 or TRBD2 (5 bases each). CDR3 length: 14 residues. V lost 5 bases and J lost 5, with 19 bases in between. The germline CDR1 and CDR2 sequences are SQVTM and ANQGSEA. CDR3 protein: CSVSLTAVRNEQYF. CDR3 DNA: TGCAGCGTTTCCCTGACAGCGGTACGGAACGAGCAGTACTTC.

V and J are TRBV20-1 and TRBJ2-7, with TRBD1 matching 8 bases. The germline gives CDR1 DFQATT, CDR2 SNEGSKA (reference sequence). V shed 5 bases and J 0 bases; nucleotides not matched to a gene: 3. The CDR3 is 13 amino acids. The CDR3 DNA reads TGCAGTGCTTGGACAGGGAGCTCCTACGAGCAGTACTTC. Encoded protein: CSAWTGSSYEQYF.